Listed here are 19 T cell receptor beta chains from one sample, sequenced in a study of T cell changes during pregnancy in multiple sclerosis. Some clones are missing from TCRdb's copy, which holds only in-frame ones; the method was immunoSEQ multiplex PCR. The sample lists 55,000 to 70,000 clones, 92% occurring once. This specimen consisted of peripheral blood, obtained in the second trimester of pregnancy. The receptors derive from a female donor in good health, enrolled as a control in a pregnancy study.

The rearrangement links TRBV10-1 to TRBJ2-1; TRBD2 aligns across 14 bases. This CDR3 contains 20 residues. Germline CDR1 and CDR2: WNHNN and SYGVQD (reference sequence). Losses at the gene ends were 3 bases for V and 0 bases for J; bases not matched to a gene: 10. This CDR3 reads CASSDPMGLAGETSYNEQFF. CDR3 DNA sequence: TGCGCCAGCAGTGACCCCATGGGACTAGCGGGGGAGACCTCCTACAATGAGCAGTTCTTC.

J is TRBJ2-4 and V is TRBV4-1; 7 positions agree with TRBD2. The CDR3 length is 16 residues. Trimming removed 2 bases from V and 2 bases from J; junction bases left unmatched: 6. The germline CDR1 and CDR2 sequences are MGHRA and YSYEKL. This CDR3 is CASSQPTGRSKNIQYF. The CDR3 DNA sequence: TGCGCCAGCAGCCAACCTACCGGGAGGTCCAAAAACATTCAGTACTTC.

This rearrangement joins TRBV30 to TRBJ1-3; 7 bases align to TRBD1. The V segment lost 3 bases and the J segment 0 bases; nucleotides outside the gene matches: 5. The CDR3 has 15 amino acids. Germline CDR1 is GTSNPN and CDR2 is SVGIG (reference sequence). DNA of the CDR3: TGTGCCTGGAGCTCAAGGGGGCACTCTGGAAACACCATATATTTT. Its protein is CAWSSRGHSGNTIYF.

The CDR3 here is CASSLSFRTGATDTQYF. For the CDR3, the DNA is TGTGCCAGCAGCTTATCGTTTAGGACAGGGGCAACAGATACGCAGTATTTT. V is TRBV7-3 and J is TRBJ2-3; TRBD1 matches at 9 bases. Looked up from germline, CDR1 is SGHTA and CDR2 is FQGTGA. This CDR3 has 17 amino acids. Losses at the gene ends were 2 bases for V and 3 bases for J; bases not matched to a gene: 9.

The rearrangement joins TRBV18 to TRBJ2-3; D is uncertain. V shed 2 bases and J shed 0 bases, with 12 bases lying between them. Germline-derived CDR1 and CDR2 are KGHSH and LQKENI. CDR3 length equals 16 residues. The DNA of the CDR3 is TGTGCCAGCTCACCAAAACGACAATCTAGCACAGATACGCAGTATTTT. It specifies CASSPKRQSSTDTQYF.

The sample holds one count of this clone. The chain is built from TRBV25-1 and TRBJ2-1, with D possibly being TRBD2 (6 bases). V lost 8 bases and J lost 4, with 9 bases in between. There are 12 residues in the CDR3. CDR1 and CDR2 from the germline V gene are MGHDK and SYGVNS. This CDR3 is CASAGRYNEQFF. As DNA, the CDR3 is TGTGCCAGCGCGGGGAGATACAATGAGCAGTTCTTC.

The V gene is TRBV11-2, the J gene TRBJ2-2; 7 positions agree with TRBD1. V lost 5 bases to trimming and J lost 4 bases; unmatched junction nucleotides: 10. The germline gives CDR1 SGHAT, CDR2 FQNNGV. The CDR3 consists of 16 residues. The CDR3 loop reads CASSQWTGRVTGELFF. In DNA, the CDR3 is TGTGCCAGCAGCCAGTGGACAGGAAGGGTCACCGGGGAGCTGTTTTTT.

This rearrangement joins TRBV28 to TRBJ1-1, with D possibly matching TRBD1 (5 bases). V lost 7 bases, J lost 1 base, and 10 bases lay in between. The CDR3 has 13 residues. Germline CDR1 and CDR2: MDHEN and SYDVKM. CDR3 sequence reads: CASMGPPNTEAFF. The CDR3 region has the DNA TGTGCCAGCATGGGGCCACCGAACACTGAAGCTTTCTTT.

This clone has a single count. The chain combines TRBV5-1 with TRBJ2-1, with 8 bases aligning to TRBD2. V lost 0 bases, J lost 7 bases, and 3 bases stayed unmatched. CDR1 and CDR2 (germline): SGHRS, YFSETQ. The CDR3 sequence is 14 residues long. In DNA form, the CDR3 reads TGCGCCAGCAGCTTGGCGGGGGGGGGAAATGAGCAGTTCTTC. Translating gives CASSLAGGGNEQFF.

The chain joins TRBV4-2 to TRBJ2-1; 9 bases line up with TRBD2. The CDR3 consists of 15 residues. The trim removed 0 bases at V and 4 bases at J, leaving 1 base unmatched. Germline CDR1 LGHNA, CDR2 YNFKEQ. The CDR3 loop reads CASSQETSGYNEQFF. CDR3 coding DNA: TGTGCCAGCAGCCAAGAGACTAGCGGTTACAATGAGCAGTTCTTC.

The rearrangement links TRBV29-1 to TRBJ2-7; 10 nucleotides match TRBD2. This CDR3 contains 14 residues. Losses at the gene ends were 4 bases for V and 6 bases for J; bases not matched to a gene: 9. CDR1 and CDR2 (germline): SQVTM, ANQGSEA. As DNA, the CDR3 is TGCAGCGTTGCCGGTAGACTAGCGGGTTTCGAGCAGTACTTC. It codes for CSVAGRLAGFEQYF.

There are many counts of this clone. The J gene is TRBJ2-2, the V gene TRBV6-5, with TRBD2 matching over 11 bases. Losses at the gene ends were 10 bases for V and 3 bases for J; bases not matched to a gene: 4. The CDR3 runs to 14 residues. From germline, CDR1 is MNHEY and CDR2 SVGAGI. The CDR3 region has the DNA TGTGCCATCCGGACTAGCGGGTACACCGGGGAGCTGTTTTTT. Its translation is CAIRTSGYTGELFF.

This rearrangement joins TRBV5-5 to TRBJ2-1; 9 bases fit TRBD2. Germline V CDR1 and CDR2: SGHKS, YYEKEE (reference sequence). This CDR3 is 17 amino acids long. V lost 0 bases to trimming and J lost 7 bases; unmatched junction nucleotides: 11. The CDR3 spells CASSLEVAGGMKNEQFF. DNA of the CDR3: TGTGCCAGCAGCTTGGAGGTCGCGGGAGGGATGAAAAATGAGCAGTTCTTC.

The chain links TRBV19 to TRBJ2-1; D is possibly TRBD2 (5 bases). Trimming pared 7 bases from V and 6 bases from J, leaving 22 bases between. CDR1 and CDR2 from the germline V gene are LNHDA and SQIVND (reference sequence). CDR3 length equals 16 residues. The CDR3 spells CASIRRRGLGTNEQFF. Written as DNA, the CDR3 is TGTGCCAGTATTCGCCGACGCGGGCTGGGAACCAATGAGCAGTTCTTC.

V is TRBV4-3 and J is TRBJ2-1; TRBD1 might be the D (5 bases). The V gene lost 0 bases and the J gene lost 0 bases, with 9 bases spanning the gap. There are 16 residues in the CDR3. CDR1 and CDR2 from the germline V gene are LGHNA and YSLEER. The CDR3 DNA follows: TGCGCCAGCAGCCAAGATCCAAGGGGCTCCTACAATGAGCAGTTCTTC. The encoded protein is CASSQDPRGSYNEQFF.

The V and J genes are TRBV25-1 and TRBJ2-3, with 12 bases aligning to TRBD2. The CDR3 consists of 18 residues. The V gene end was trimmed by 4 bases and the J gene end by 0 bases; junction bases not matched to a gene: 8. Germline CDR1 and CDR2: MGHDK and SYGVNS. Here the CDR3 reads CASSGLAGVFYSTDTQYF. The CDR3 DNA reads TGTGCCAGCAGTGGACTAGCGGGGGTTTTTTACAGCACAGATACGCAGTATTTT.

V is TRBV5-6 and J is TRBJ1-5; 7 bases agree with TRBD1. From germline, CDR1 is SGHDT and CDR2 YYEEEE. Losses at the gene ends were 1 base for V and 0 bases for J; bases not matched to a gene: 1. The CDR3 is made up of 15 amino acids. Here the CDR3 reads CASSLQGDSNQPQHF. CDR3 bases: TGTGCCAGCAGCTTGCAGGGGGATAGCAATCAGCCCCAGCATTTT.

This chain links TRBV2 with TRBJ2-5; 8 bases are shared with TRBD1. This CDR3 is built from 13 residues. The V and J ends lost 5 bases and 5 bases, in that order; junction bases with no gene match: 4. Germline values: CDR1 SNHLY, CDR2 FYNNEI. Written as DNA, the CDR3 is TGTGCCAGCAGTCAGGGGGCCGGGGAGACCCAGTACTTC. Protein sequence: CASSQGAGETQYF.

The chain uses TRBV11-2 and TRBJ2-1; D possibly corresponds to TRBD1 (6 bases). The CDR3 is 15 amino acids. Germline assignment: CDR1 SGHAT and CDR2 FQNNGV. Trimming shortened V by 3 bases and J by 0 bases, and 9 bases separated the two germline ends. CDR3 sequence: CASSFDRSSYNEQFF. The CDR3 nucleotides are TGTGCCAGCAGCTTTGACAGGAGCTCCTACAATGAGCAGTTCTTC.